The text below deals with one T cell receptor (beta chain). What it binds is unknown. This CDR3 contains 12 residues. CDR1 is KGHSH and CDR2 is LQKENI in the germline V gene. Use of 60 Vbeta and 13 Jbeta primers characterized the PCR. Sequenced by immunoSEQ multiplex PCR; TCRdb stores in-frame clones only, minus some. The table has approximately 100,000 clones, 73% seen once. This specimen belongs to a study of cytomegalovirus exposure and HLA in healthy donors. Notes on the study in general: Sequencing had likely introduced a cluster of highly shared sequence variants as an artifact.

The origin of this receptor is a middle-aged man in good health and CMV-seronegative. The J gene is TRBJ1-1, the V gene TRBV18; D is unclear. Sequenced sample: PBMCs. As DNA, the CDR3 is TGTGTCAGTCTATCCCCGAACACTGAAGCTTTCTTT. Translating it yields CVSLSPNTEAFF.